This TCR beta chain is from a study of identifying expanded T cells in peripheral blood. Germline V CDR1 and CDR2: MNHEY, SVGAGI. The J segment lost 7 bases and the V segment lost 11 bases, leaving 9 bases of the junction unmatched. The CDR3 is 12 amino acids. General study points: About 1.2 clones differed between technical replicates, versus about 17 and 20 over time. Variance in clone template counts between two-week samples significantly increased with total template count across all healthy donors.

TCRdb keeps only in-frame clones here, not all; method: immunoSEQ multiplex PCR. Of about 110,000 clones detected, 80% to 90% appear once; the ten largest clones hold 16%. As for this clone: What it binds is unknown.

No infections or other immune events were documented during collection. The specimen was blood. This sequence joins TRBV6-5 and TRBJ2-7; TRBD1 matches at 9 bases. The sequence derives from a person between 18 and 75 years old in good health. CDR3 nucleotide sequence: TGTGCCGGTATCGAAGACAGGGGGGAGCAGTACTTC. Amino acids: CAGIEDRGEQYF.